This TCR beta chain was sequenced for a study of a mutant IDH1 vaccine in newly diagnosed glioma. Sequencing used immunoSEQ multiplex PCR; TCRdb keeps in-frame clones, though not all of them. The table has more than 20,000 clones, around 80% seen once. In the case of this clone: Its cognate antigen is unknown.

Documented time point: week 11, during vaccination. The vaccine gave 300 ug of a 20-mer mutant IDH1 peptide subcutaneously per dose. This CDR3 region has 15 residues. Germline V gene data show CDR1 as SGHNT and CDR2 as YENEEA. Trimming took 1 base from V and 0 from J, leaving 7 bases between them. This specimen was PBMCs, taken from a glioma patient whose treatment included an IDH1 peptide vaccine. The source of this sequence is a man in his forties with glioma. The V call is TRBV11-3, the J call TRBJ2-1; D gene uncertain. The CDR3 region is CASSLVASSYNEQFF. For the CDR3, the DNA is TGTGCCAGCAGCTTAGTGGCTAGCTCCTACAATGAGCAGTTCTTC.